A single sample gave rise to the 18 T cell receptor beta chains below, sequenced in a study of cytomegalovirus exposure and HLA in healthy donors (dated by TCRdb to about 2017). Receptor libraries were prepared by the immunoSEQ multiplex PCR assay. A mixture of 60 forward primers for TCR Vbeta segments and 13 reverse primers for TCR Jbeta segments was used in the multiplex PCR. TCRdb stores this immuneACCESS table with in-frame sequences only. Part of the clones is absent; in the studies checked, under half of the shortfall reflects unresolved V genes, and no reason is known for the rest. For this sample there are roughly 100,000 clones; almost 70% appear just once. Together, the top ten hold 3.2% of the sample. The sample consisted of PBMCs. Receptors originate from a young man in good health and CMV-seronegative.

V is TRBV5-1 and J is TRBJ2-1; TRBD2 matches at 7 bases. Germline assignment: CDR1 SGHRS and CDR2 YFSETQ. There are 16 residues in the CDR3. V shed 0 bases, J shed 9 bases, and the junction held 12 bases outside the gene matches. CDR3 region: CASSLAVGLDSGEQFF. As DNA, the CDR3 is TGCGCCAGCAGCTTGGCCGTTGGACTAGATTCAGGTGAGCAGTTCTTC.

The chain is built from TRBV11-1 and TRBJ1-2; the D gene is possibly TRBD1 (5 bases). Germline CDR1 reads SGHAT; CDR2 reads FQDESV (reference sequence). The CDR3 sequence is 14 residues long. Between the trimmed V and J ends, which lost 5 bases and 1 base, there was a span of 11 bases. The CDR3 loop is CASSPGGFNYGYTF. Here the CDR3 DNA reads TGTGCCAGCAGCCCGGGGGGGTTTAACTATGGCTACACCTTC. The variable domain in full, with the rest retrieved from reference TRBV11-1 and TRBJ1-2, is EAEVAQSPRYKITEKSQAVAFWCDPISGHATLYWYRQILGQGPELLVQFQDESVVDDSQLPKDRFSAERLKGVDSTLKIQPAELGDSAMYLCASSPGGFNYGYTFGSGTRLTVV.

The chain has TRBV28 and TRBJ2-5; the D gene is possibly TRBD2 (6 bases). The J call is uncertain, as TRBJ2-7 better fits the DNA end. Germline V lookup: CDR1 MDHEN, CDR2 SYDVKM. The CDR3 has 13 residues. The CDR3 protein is CASSLRAGTEQYF. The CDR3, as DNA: TGTGCCAGCAGTTTAAGGGCGGGGACCGAGCAGTACTTC.

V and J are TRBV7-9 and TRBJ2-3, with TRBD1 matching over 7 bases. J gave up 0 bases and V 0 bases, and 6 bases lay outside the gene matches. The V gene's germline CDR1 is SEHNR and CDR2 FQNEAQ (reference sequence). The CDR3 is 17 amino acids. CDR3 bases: TGTGCCAGCAGCTTAGCGCAGGGGGTCCAAAGCACAGATACGCAGTATTTT. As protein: CASSLAQGVQSTDTQYF. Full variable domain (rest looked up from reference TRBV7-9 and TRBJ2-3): DTGVSQNPRHKITKRGQNVTFRCDPISEHNRLYWYRQTLGQGPEFLTYFQNEAQLEKSRLLSDRFSAERPKGSFSTLEIQRTEQGDSAMYLCASSLAQGVQSTDTQYFGPGTRLTVL.

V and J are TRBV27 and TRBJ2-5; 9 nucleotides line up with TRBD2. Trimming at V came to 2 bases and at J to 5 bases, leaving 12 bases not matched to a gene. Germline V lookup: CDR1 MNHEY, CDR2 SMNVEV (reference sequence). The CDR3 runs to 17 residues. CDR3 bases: TGTGCCAGCAGTTTAATCGAGGCGGGAGGGCCCTGGGAGACCCAGTACTTC. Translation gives CASSLIEAGGPWETQYF.

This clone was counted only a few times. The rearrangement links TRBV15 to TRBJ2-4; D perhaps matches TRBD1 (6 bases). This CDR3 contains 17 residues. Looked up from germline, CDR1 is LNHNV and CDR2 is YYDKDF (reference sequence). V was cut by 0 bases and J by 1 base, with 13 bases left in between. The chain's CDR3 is CATSREAGAVAKNIQYF. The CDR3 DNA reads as TGTGCCACCAGCAGAGAAGCAGGGGCGGTGGCCAAAAACATTCAGTACTTC.

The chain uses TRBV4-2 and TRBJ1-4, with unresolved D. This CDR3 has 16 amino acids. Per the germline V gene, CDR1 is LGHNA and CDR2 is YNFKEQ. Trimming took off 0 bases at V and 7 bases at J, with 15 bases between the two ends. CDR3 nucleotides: TGTGCCAGCAGCCAAGATCTTTGGGTTTCTAGTGAAAAACTGTTTTTT. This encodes CASSQDLWVSSEKLFF.

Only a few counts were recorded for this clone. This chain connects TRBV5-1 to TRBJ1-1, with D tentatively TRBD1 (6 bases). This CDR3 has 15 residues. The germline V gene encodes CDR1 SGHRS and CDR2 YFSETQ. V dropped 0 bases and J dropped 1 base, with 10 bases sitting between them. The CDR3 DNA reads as TGCGCCAGCAGCTTGGGAAACAGGGAGAACACTGAAGCTTTCTTT. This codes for CASSLGNRENTEAFF. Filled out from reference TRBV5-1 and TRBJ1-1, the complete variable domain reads KAGVTQTPRYLIKTRGQQVTLSCSPISGHRSVSWYQQTPGQGLQFLFEYFSETQRNKGNFPGRFSGRQFSNSRSEMNVSTLELGDSALYLCASSLGNRENTEAFFGQGTRLTVV.

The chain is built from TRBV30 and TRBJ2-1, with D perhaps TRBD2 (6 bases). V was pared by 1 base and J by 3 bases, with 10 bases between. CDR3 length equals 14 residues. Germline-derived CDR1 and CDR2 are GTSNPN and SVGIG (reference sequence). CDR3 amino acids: CAWSGAGIYNEQFF. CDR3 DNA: TGTGCCTGGAGTGGTGCGGGGATCTACAATGAGCAGTTCTTC.

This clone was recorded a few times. CDR3 nucleotides: TGTGCCAGCAGCCCCGACAGCCCTTATGGCTACACCTTC. It encodes CASSPDSPYGYTF. The chain carries TRBV25-1 and TRBJ1-2, with D tentatively TRBD1 (5 bases). Per the germline V gene, CDR1 is MGHDK and CDR2 is SYGVNS. V gave up 6 bases and J gave up 5 bases, with 13 bases separating them. The CDR3 has 13 residues.

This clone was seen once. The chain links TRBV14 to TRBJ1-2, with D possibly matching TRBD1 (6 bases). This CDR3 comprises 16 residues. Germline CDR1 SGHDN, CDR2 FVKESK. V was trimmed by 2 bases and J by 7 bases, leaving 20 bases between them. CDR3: CASSQLLQGDRFGYTF. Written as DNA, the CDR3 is TGTGCCAGCAGCCAACTCCTACAGGGAGATAGGTTTGGCTACACCTTC.

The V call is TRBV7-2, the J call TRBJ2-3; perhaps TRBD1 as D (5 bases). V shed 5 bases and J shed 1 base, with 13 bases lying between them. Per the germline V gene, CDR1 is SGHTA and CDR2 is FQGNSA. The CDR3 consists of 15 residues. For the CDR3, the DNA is TGTGCCAGCAGCCCCGACAGAGCGCGCACAGATACGCAGTATTTT. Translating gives CASSPDRARTDTQYF.

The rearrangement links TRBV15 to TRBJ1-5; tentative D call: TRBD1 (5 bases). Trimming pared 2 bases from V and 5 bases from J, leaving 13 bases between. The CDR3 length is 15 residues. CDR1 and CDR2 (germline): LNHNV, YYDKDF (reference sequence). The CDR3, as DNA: TGTGCCACCAGCAGACAGGGTTCGATCGATCAGCCCCAGCATTTT. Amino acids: CATSRQGSIDQPQHF. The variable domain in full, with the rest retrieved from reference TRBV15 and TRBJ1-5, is DAMVIQNPRYQVTQFGKPVTLSCSQTLNHNVMYWYQQKSSQAPKLLFHYYDKDFNNEADTPDNFQSRRPNTSFCFLDIRSPGLGDTAMYLCATSRQGSIDQPQHFGDGTRLSIL.

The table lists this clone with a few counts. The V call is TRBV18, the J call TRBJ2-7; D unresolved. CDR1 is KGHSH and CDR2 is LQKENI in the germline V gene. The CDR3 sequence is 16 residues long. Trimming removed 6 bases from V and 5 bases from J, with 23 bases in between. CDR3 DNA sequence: TGTGCCAGCTCGCGTTCGAGGTCGGTAAGTGGAGACGAGCAGTACTTC. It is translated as CASSRSRSVSGDEQYF. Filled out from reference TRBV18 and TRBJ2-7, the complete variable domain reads NAGVMQNPRHLVRRRGQEARLRCSPMKGHSHVYWYRQLPEEGLKFMVYLQKENIIDESGMPKERFSAEFPKEGPSILRIQQVVRGDSAAYFCASSRSRSVSGDEQYFGPGTRLTVT.

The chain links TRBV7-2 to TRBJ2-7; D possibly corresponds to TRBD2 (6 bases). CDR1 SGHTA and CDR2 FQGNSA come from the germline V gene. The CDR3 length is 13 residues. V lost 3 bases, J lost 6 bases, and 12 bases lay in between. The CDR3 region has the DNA TGTGCCAGCAGCTTCTCGCGGGAATCCGAGCAGTACTTC. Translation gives CASSFSRESEQYF.

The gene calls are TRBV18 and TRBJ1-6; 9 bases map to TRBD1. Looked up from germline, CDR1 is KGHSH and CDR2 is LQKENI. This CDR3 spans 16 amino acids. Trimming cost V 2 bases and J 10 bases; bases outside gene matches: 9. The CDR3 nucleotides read TGTGCCAGCTCACCAAAGGTGGACAGGGGTACCTCACCCCTCCACTTT. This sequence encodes CASSPKVDRGTSPLHF.

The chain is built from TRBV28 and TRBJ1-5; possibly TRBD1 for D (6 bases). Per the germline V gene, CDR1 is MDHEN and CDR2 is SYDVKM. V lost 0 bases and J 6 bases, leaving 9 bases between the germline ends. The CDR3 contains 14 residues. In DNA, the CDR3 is TGTGCCAGCAGTTTATGGGCAGGGGCTCAGCCCCAGCATTTT. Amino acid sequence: CASSLWAGAQPQHF.

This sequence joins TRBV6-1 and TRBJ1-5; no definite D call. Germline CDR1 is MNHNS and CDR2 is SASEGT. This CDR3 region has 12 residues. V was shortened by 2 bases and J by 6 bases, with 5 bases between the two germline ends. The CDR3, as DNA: TGTGCCAGCAGTGAATTCATTCAGCCCCAGCATTTT. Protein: CASSEFIQPQHF.